This TCR beta chain was obtained from a study of cytomegalovirus exposure and HLA in healthy donors. Details on this clone: Its antigen is not known.

Study outcomes and limitations: In a later analysis, DRB1 alleles had the most associated TCRs; HLA-C alleles the fewest.

PCR was performed using 60 Vbeta and 13 Jbeta primers. This table comes from immunoSEQ multiplex PCR, and its TCRdb copy is limited to in-frame clones, with some not included. The sample's table shows 110,000 to 150,000 clones. The CDR3 sequence is 17 residues long. After removal of 4 bases from V and 5 bases from J, the junction contained 9 bases not matched to a gene. Germline values: CDR1 SGDLS, CDR2 YYNGEE. The clonotype comes from a male donor in good health and CMV-seronegative. Sequencing used PBMCs. This chain connects TRBV9 to TRBJ1-4; TRBD1 aligns across 12 bases. In DNA, the CDR3 is TGTGCCAGCAGCCCCGGGACAGGGGGCGGTATGAATGAAAAACTGTTTTTT. This encodes CASSPGTGGGMNEKLFF.